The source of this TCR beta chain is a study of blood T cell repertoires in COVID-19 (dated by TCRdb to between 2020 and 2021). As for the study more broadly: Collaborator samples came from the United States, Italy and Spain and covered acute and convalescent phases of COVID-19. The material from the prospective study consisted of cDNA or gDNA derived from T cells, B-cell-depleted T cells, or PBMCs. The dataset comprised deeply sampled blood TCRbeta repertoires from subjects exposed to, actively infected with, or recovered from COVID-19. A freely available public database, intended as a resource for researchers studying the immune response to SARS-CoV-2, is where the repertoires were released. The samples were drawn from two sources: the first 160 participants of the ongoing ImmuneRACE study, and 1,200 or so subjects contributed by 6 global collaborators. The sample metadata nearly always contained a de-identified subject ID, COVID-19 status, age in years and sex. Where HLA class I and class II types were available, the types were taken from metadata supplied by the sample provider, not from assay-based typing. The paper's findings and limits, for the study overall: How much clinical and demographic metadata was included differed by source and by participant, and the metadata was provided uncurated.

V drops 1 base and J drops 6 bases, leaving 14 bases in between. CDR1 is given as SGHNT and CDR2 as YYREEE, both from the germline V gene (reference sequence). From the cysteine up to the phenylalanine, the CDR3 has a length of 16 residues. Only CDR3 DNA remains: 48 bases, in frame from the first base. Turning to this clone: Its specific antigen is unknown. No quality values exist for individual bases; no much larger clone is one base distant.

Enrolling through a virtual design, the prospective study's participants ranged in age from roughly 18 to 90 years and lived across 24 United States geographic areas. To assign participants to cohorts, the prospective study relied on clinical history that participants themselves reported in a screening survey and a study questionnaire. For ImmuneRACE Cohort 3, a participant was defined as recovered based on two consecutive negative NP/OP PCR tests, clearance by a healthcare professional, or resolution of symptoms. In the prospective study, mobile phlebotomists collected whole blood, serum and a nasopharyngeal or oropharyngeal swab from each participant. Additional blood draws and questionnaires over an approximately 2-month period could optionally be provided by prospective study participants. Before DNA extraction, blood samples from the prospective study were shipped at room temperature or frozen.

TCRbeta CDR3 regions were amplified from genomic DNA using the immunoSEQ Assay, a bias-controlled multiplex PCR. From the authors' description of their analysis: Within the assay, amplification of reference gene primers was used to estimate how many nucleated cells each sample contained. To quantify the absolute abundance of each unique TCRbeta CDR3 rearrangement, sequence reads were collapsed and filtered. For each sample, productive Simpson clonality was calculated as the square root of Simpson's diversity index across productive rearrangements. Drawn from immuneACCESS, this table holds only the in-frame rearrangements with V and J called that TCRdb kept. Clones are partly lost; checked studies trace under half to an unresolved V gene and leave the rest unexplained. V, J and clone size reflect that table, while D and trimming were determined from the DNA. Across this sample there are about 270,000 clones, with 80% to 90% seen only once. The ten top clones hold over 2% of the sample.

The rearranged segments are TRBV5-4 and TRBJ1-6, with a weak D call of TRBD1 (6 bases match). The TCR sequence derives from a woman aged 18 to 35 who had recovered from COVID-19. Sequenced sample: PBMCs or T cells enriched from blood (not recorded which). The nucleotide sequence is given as TGTGCCAGCAGCTTGCGTCGGGGGGCAGGTAATTCACCCCTCCACTTT. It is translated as CASSLRRGAGNSPLHF. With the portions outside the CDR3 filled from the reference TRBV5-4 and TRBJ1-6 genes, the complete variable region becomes ETGVTQSPTHLIKTRGQQVTLRCSSQSGHNTVSWYQQALGQGPQFIFQYYREEENGRGNFPPRFSGLQFPNYSSELNVNALELDDSALYLCASSLRRGAGNSPLHFGNGTRLTVT.